This TCR beta chain stems from a study of cytomegalovirus exposure and HLA in healthy donors. Germline V lookup: CDR1 SGHRS, CDR2 YFSETQ. The CDR3 contains 17 residues. With 0 bases clipped from V and 0 bases from J, the junction kept 6 bases outside the gene matches. PCR used 60 Vbeta primers and 13 Jbeta primers. Clones were read by immunoSEQ multiplex PCR, and TCRdb kept only the in-frame ones, dropping some. The repertoire holds some 130,000 clones, with approximately 80% as singletons. The rearrangement uses TRBV5-1 and TRBJ2-1; 7 bases are a match to TRBD2. The source of this sequence is a man aged 25 to 45 in good health and CMV-seronegative. The specimen was PBMCs. The CDR3 protein is CASSLDLKRDSYNEQFF. The CDR3 bases are TGCGCCAGCAGCTTGGATCTTAAGCGGGACTCCTACAATGAGCAGTTCTTC.